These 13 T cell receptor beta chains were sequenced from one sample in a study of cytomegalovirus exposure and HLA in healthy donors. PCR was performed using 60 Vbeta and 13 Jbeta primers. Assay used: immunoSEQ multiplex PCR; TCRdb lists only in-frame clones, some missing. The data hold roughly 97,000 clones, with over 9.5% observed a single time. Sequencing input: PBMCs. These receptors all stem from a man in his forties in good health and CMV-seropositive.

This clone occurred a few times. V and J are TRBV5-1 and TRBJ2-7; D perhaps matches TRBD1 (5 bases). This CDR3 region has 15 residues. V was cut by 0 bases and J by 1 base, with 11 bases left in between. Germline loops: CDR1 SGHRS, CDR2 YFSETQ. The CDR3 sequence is CASSLEGLGSYEQYF. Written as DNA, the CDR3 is TGCGCCAGCAGCTTGGAGGGGCTGGGGTCCTACGAGCAGTACTTC. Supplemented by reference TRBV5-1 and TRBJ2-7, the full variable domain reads KAGVTQTPRYLIKTRGQQVTLSCSPISGHRSVSWYQQTPGQGLQFLFEYFSETQRNKGNFPGRFSGRQFSNSRSEMNVSTLELGDSALYLCASSLEGLGSYEQYFGPGTRLTVT.

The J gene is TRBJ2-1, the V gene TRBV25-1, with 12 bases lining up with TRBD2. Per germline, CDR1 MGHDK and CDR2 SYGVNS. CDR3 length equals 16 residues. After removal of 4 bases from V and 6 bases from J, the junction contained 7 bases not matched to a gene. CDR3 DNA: TGTGCCAGCAGTGCCCCGGGACTAGCGGGTGGCAATGAGCAGTTCTTC. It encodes CASSAPGLAGGNEQFF. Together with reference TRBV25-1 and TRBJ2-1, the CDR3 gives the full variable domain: EADIYQTPRYLVIGTGKKITLECSQTMGHDKMYWYQQDPGMELHLIHYSYGVNSTEKGDLSSESTVSRIRTEHFPLTLESARPSHTSQYLCASSAPGLAGGNEQFFGPGTRLTVL.

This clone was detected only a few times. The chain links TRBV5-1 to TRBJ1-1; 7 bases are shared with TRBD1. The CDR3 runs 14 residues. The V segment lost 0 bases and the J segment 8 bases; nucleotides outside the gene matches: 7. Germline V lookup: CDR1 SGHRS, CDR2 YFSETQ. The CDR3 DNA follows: TGCGCCAGCAGCTTGGGACAGGGATTGAGAGAAGCTTTCTTT. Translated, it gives CASSLGQGLREAFF.

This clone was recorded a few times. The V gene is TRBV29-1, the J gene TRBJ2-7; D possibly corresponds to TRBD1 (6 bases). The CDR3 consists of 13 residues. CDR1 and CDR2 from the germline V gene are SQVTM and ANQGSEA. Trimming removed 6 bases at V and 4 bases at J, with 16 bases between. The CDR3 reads CSVVSPGEYEQYF. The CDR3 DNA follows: TGCAGCGTCGTATCCCCAGGGGAGTACGAGCAGTACTTC.

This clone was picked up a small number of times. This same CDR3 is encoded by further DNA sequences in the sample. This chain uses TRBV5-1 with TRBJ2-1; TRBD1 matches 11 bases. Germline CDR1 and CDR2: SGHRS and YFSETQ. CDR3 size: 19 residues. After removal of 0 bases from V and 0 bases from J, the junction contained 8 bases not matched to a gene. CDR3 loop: CASSLGTGGSLSSYNEQFF. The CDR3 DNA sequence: TGCGCCAGCAGCTTGGGGACAGGGGGCTCCCTCAGCTCCTACAATGAGCAGTTCTTC. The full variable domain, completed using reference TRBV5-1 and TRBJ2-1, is KAGVTQTPRYLIKTRGQQVTLSCSPISGHRSVSWYQQTPGQGLQFLFEYFSETQRNKGNFPGRFSGRQFSNSRSEMNVSTLELGDSALYLCASSLGTGGSLSSYNEQFFGPGTRLTVL.

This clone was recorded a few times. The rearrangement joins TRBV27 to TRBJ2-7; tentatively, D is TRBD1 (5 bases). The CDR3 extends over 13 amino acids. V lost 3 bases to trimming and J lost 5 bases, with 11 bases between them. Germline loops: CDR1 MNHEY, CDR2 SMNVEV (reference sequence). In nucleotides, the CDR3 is TGTGCCAGCAGTTTCTGGCAGGGCGACGAGCAGTACTTC. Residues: CASSFWQGDEQYF.

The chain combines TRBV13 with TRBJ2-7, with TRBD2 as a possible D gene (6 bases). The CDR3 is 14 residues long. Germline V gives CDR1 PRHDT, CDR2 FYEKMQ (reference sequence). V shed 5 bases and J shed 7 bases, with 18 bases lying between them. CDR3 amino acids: CASSPRRRVEEQYF. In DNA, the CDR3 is TGTGCCAGCAGCCCCAGGAGGAGGGTCGAAGAGCAGTACTTC.

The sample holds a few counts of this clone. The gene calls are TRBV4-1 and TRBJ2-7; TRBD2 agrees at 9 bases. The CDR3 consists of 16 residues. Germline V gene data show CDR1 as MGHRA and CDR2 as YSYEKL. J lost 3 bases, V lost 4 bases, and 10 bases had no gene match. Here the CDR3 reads CASSRFSGSEFYEQYF. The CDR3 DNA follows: TGCGCCAGCAGCCGATTTAGCGGGAGCGAGTTCTACGAGCAGTACTTC.

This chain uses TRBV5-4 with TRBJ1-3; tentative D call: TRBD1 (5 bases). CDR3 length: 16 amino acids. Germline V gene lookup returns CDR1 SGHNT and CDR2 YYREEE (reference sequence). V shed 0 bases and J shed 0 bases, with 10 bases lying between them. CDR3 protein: CASSLVGDFSGNTIYF. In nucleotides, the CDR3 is TGTGCCAGCAGCTTGGTGGGGGACTTCTCTGGAAACACCATATATTTT.

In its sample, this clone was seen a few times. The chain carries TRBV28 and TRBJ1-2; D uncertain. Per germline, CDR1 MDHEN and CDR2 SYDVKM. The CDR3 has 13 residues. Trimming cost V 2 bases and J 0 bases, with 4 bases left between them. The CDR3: CASSLTANYGYTF. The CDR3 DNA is TGTGCCAGCAGTTTAACGGCTAACTATGGCTACACCTTC.

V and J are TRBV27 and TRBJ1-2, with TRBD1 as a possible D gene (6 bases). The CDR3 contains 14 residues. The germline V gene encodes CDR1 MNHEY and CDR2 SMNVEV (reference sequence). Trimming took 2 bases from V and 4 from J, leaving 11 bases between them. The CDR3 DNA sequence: TGTGCCAGCAGTTTACGGGGGGCTAGCTATGGCTACACCTTC. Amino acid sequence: CASSLRGASYGYTF.

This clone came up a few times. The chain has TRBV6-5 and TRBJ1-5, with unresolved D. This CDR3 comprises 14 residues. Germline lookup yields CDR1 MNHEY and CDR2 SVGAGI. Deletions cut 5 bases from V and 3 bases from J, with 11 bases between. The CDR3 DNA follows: TGTGCCAGCAGTAAAAACAGCCTCAATCAGCCCCAGCATTTT. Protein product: CASSKNSLNQPQHF.

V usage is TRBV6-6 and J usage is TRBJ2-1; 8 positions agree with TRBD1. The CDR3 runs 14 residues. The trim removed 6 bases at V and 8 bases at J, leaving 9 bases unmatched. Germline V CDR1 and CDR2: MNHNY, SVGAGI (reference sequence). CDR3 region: CASSTDRGFHEQFF. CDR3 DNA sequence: TGTGCCAGCAGCACCGACAGGGGTTTCCATGAGCAGTTCTTC.